Listed here are 11 T cell receptor beta chains from one sample, sequenced in a study of blood T cell repertoires in COVID-19 (dated by TCRdb to the early 2020s). The library was produced with the immunoSEQ multiplex PCR assay. TCRdb carries this immuneACCESS record with in-frame sequences only. Its versions omit some clonotypes, under half of them owing to an unresolved V gene in the studies checked, with the rest unexplained. The sample includes 300,000 to 450,000 clones, with 75% to 90% observed a single time. The top ten hold 3.5% to 4% of the sample. Sequences were obtained from peripheral blood. The receptors derive from a young woman with acute or convalescent COVID-19.

The chain couples TRBV4-1 to TRBJ2-3; D gene ambiguous. Trimming shortened V by 1 base and J by 1 base, and 9 bases separated the two germline ends. The V gene's germline CDR1 is MGHRA and CDR2 YSYEKL. CDR3 size: 15 residues. In DNA form, the CDR3 reads TGCGCCAGCAGCCAAGGGGCCTCTCGCACAGATACGCAGTATTTT. This gives the protein CASSQGASRTDTQYF.

V is TRBV11-2 and J is TRBJ2-7; D uncertain. There are 13 residues in the CDR3. Per the germline V gene, CDR1 is SGHAT and CDR2 is FQNNGV. V lost 5 bases and J 4 bases, leaving 12 bases between the germline ends. CDR3 sequence (DNA): TGTGCCAGCAGCGAGGCGGTTTTGTACGAGCAGTACTTC. Its translation: CASSEAVLYEQYF.

CDR3 nucleotide sequence: TGTGCCAGCAGCTTGTGGTCAGGACAGGGAAACAATGAGCAGTTCTTC. Its translation is CASSLWSGQGNNEQFF. The gene calls are TRBV7-2 and TRBJ2-1; 8 bases are a match to TRBD1. CDR1 and CDR2 (germline): SGHTA, FQGNSA. Trimming removed 3 bases from V and 5 bases from J; junction bases left unmatched: 9. The CDR3 extends over 16 amino acids.

The CDR3: CASSLPPSGSSNEQYF. The DNA of the CDR3 is TGTGCCAGCAGCTTACCCCCTAGCGGGAGTTCCAACGAGCAGTACTTC. This chain uses TRBV11-2 with TRBJ2-7; 10 nucleotides line up with TRBD2. Losses at the gene ends were 2 bases for V and 5 bases for J; bases not matched to a gene: 9. The CDR3 has 16 residues. Per the germline V gene, CDR1 is SGHAT and CDR2 is FQNNGV.

The CDR3 bases are TGCAGCGTTGAAGCCGGGGAAAAACTGTTTTTT. Its translation: CSVEAGEKLFF. The gene calls are TRBV29-1 and TRBJ1-4; D is ambiguous. CDR1 SQVTM and CDR2 ANQGSEA come from the germline V gene. V was shortened by 1 base and J by 8 bases, with 5 bases between the two germline ends. CDR3 length: 11 amino acids.

The J gene is TRBJ1-6, the V gene TRBV7-9, with a tentative D call TRBD1 (6 bases). Germline lookup yields CDR1 SEHNR and CDR2 FQNEAQ (reference sequence). The CDR3 totals 14 residues. Trimming removed 5 bases at V and 6 bases at J, with 11 bases between. CDR3 residues: CASSQGQSNSPLHF. CDR3 DNA sequence: TGTGCCAGCAGCCAAGGACAGTCTAATTCACCCCTCCACTTT.

The chain recombines TRBV19 with TRBJ1-6; 7 bases line up with TRBD1. Germline V gene data show CDR1 as LNHDA and CDR2 as SQIVND (reference sequence). The CDR3 covers 14 residues. V lost 5 bases to trimming and J lost 11 bases; unmatched junction nucleotides: 9. CDR3 sequence: CASSSAGQLTPLHF. The CDR3 DNA follows: TGTGCCAGTAGTTCCGCGGGACAGCTAACACCCCTCCACTTT.

This clone is a singleton in its sample. The rearrangement joins TRBV7-6 to TRBJ2-3; perhaps TRBD1 as D (6 bases). CDR1 is SGHVS and CDR2 is FNYEAQ in the germline V gene. This CDR3 contains 14 residues. Trimming left V 5 bases short and J 4 bases short, with 13 bases between. CDR3 sequence reads: CASSTGYSSDTQYF. The DNA for the CDR3 is TGTGCCAGCAGCACAGGGTACTCGTCAGATACGCAGTATTTT.

The chain employs TRBV18 and TRBJ2-1; 10 bases map to TRBD1. The CDR3 is 15 residues long. Germline CDR1 is KGHSH and CDR2 is LQKENI. Trimming removed 3 bases from V and 6 bases from J; junction bases left unmatched: 5. The CDR3 loop is CASSPGGTGVNEQFF. The CDR3 coding sequence is TGTGCCAGCTCACCCGGCGGGACAGGGGTCAATGAGCAGTTCTTC.

V gene TRBV13 combines with J gene TRBJ2-5; 8 positions match TRBD2. The CDR3 extends over 14 amino acids. The germline V gene has CDR1 PRHDT and CDR2 FYEKMQ (reference sequence). J lost 5 bases, V lost 5 bases, and 7 bases had no gene match. CDR3 nucleotides: TGTGCCAGCAGCCATCCCAGCGGGAGTGAGACCCAGTACTTC. It translates to CASSHPSGSETQYF.

This chain connects TRBV20-1 to TRBJ2-1; TRBD2 might be the D (5 bases). The V gene's germline CDR1 is DFQATT and CDR2 SNEGSKA (reference sequence). V dropped 3 bases and J dropped 7 bases, with 10 bases sitting between them. CDR3 length: 12 amino acids. The CDR3 region is CSASLGGNEQFF. The CDR3, as DNA: TGCAGTGCTAGTCTTGGCGGGAATGAGCAGTTCTTC.